This TCR beta chain stems from a study of identical twins. This clonotype has more than one count but fewer than ten. Its specificity is unknown. The study's findings and limits: Within twin pairs, the out-of-frame alpha sequences they shared showed excess low generation probability. In cord blood, abundant beta clonotypes had fewer insertions; memory showed no trend.

Germline loops: CDR1 SGHVS, CDR2 FNYEAQ. The length of the CDR3 is 16 residues. V gave up 8 bases and J gave up 7 bases; unmatched junction bases: 14. Unique molecular identifiers were present on cDNA, and template switching added a universal primer site. TCRdb re-analysed the 5' RACE reads in MiXCR, keeping a single row per CDR3 protein. The sample shows around 570,000 distinct CDR3 sequences, approximately 9.6% of them seen only once. Another study also made use of these data, one on yellow fever vaccine responses in identical twins.

This sequence was found in a young woman in good health. This chain connects TRBV7-6 to TRBJ2-1; 10 bases are a match to TRBD2. Sequencing was done on a sample of PBMCs. The CDR3 protein is CASSLAAGGPKNEQFF. DNA of the CDR3: TGTGCCAGCTCATTGGCAGCGGGAGGGCCGAAGAATGAGCAGTTCTTC.